A selection of T cell receptor beta chains follows, all from one sample in a study. TCRdb re-called the 5' RACE reads through MiXCR, storing one row per CDR3 protein. The sample contains roughly 38,000 distinct CDR3 sequences, approximately 17% of which appear only once. Material for sequencing was naive CD4+ T cells sorted from a lymph node. The receptors here all came from a female donor with breast cancer. The CDR3 runs from the conserved cysteine through the conserved F or W. The order of the fields is CDR3 protein, CDR3 DNA, clone size, J gene, V gene, D gene. A D gene is named only where the DNA matches it firmly. Size is stated for part of the rows, as once, few or many counts, or as a class when the clone is expanded.

cdr3_aa: CASSAGAGGTQYF
cdr3_nt: TGTGCCAGCAGTGCGGGAGCTGGGGGTACGCAGTATTTT
clone_size: -
j_call: TRBJ2-3
v_call: TRBV12-3/TRBV12-4
d_call: TRBD2

cdr3_aa: CSAKTGSQETQYF
cdr3_nt: TGCAGTGCTAAGACAGGGAGCCAAGAGACCCAGTACTTC
clone_size: few
j_call: TRBJ2-5
v_call: TRBV20-1
d_call: TRBD1

cdr3_aa: CASSLETGGQPQHF
cdr3_nt: TGCGCCAGCAGCTTGGAGACAGGGGGTCAGCCCCAGCATTTT
clone_size: -
j_call: TRBJ1-5
v_call: TRBV5-1
d_call: TRBD1

cdr3_aa: CASSVGTANYGYTF
cdr3_nt: TGTGCCAGCAGTGTGGGGACAGCTAACTATGGCTACACCTTC
clone_size: -
j_call: TRBJ1-2
v_call: TRBV6-1
d_call: TRBD1

cdr3_aa: CASSKTRVYEQYF
cdr3_nt: TGCGCCAGCAGCAAGACTAGAGTCTACGAGCAGTACTTC
clone_size: few
j_call: TRBJ2-7
v_call: TRBV5-1
d_call: -

cdr3_aa: CAISETQERIEAFF
cdr3_nt: TGTGCCATCAGTGAGACACAAGAGAGAATTGAAGCTTTCTTT
clone_size: many
j_call: TRBJ1-1
v_call: TRBV10-3
d_call: -

cdr3_aa: CASSANRGRGDTQYF
cdr3_nt: TGTGCCAGCAGTGCGAACAGGGGGCGAGGAGATACGCAGTATTTT
clone_size: -
j_call: TRBJ2-3
v_call: TRBV12-3/TRBV12-4
d_call: TRBD1

cdr3_aa: CASSLRQVEPQRF
cdr3_nt: TGTGCCAGCAGTTTGCGGCAGGTGGAGCCCCAGCGTTTT
clone_size: -
j_call: TRBJ1-5
v_call: TRBV12-3/TRBV12-4
d_call: -

cdr3_aa: CAGSGSSYEQYF
cdr3_nt: TGTGCCGGGAGTGGCTCTTCCTACGAGCAGTACTTC
clone_size: -
j_call: TRBJ2-7
v_call: TRBV30
d_call: -

cdr3_aa: CASSSQPSGGSIQYF
cdr3_nt: TGTGCCAGCAGCTCCCAACCAAGCGGGGGTAGCATTCAGTACTTC
clone_size: -
j_call: TRBJ2-4
v_call: TRBV7-2
d_call: TRBD2

cdr3_aa: CASILRGGPGDTQYF
cdr3_nt: TGTGCCAGCATCCTTAGGGGGGGGCCCGGAGATACGCAGTATTTT
clone_size: few
j_call: TRBJ2-3
v_call: TRBV6-2/TRBV6-3
d_call: -

cdr3_aa: CASSFGGRAGLEQFF
cdr3_nt: TGTGCCAGCAGCTTTGGCGGGAGGGCCGGGCTTGAGCAGTTCTTC
clone_size: many
j_call: TRBJ2-1
v_call: TRBV7-2
d_call: TRBD2